This record covers a single T cell receptor beta chain. The data were taken from a study of technical replicates of blood from a handful of donors. Germline V gives CDR1 MRHNA, CDR2 SNTAGT. V lost 6 bases and J lost 0; bases outside the gene matches: 3. This CDR3 spans 14 amino acids. Method: immunoSEQ multiplex PCR; TCRdb's copy keeps in-frame clones and lacks some. This sample has about 69,000 clones, with 80% to 90% found just once. Sequenced sample: PBMCs. J is TRBJ2-7 and V is TRBV6-4; 9 positions match TRBD2. The clonotype was recovered from a human donor in good health. Some clones in this sample may be carry-over from other donors' samples. The chain's CDR3 is CASRSSGVSYEQYF. The CDR3 nucleotides are TGTGCCAGCAGGTCTAGCGGGGTCTCCTACGAGCAGTACTTC.